A single sample is the source of the 9 T cell receptor beta chains below, sequenced in a study of cytomegalovirus exposure and HLA in healthy donors. Primers: 60 Vbeta forward and 13 Jbeta reverse. The table came from immunoSEQ multiplex PCR; TCRdb's copy has only in-frame clones and leaves some out. The data show 150,000 or so clones, almost 80% seen once. Sequenced input: PBMCs. All receptors come from a middle-aged woman in good health and CMV-seropositive.

The V gene is TRBV9, the J gene TRBJ1-1; 8 nucleotides align to TRBD1. V gave up 6 bases and J gave up 0 bases; unmatched junction bases: 13. CDR3 size: 17 residues. Per the germline V gene, CDR1 is SGDLS and CDR2 is YYNGEE. The CDR3 sequence is CASIPLFTGGMNTEAFF. The CDR3 region has the DNA TGTGCCAGCATCCCATTATTCACAGGGGGGATGAACACTGAAGCTTTCTTT.

The rearrangement uses TRBV18 and TRBJ2-1; D is undetermined. This CDR3 has 13 residues. Germline CDR1 reads KGHSH; CDR2 reads LQKENI. The V and J ends lost 3 bases and 9 bases respectively, with 12 bases between them. CDR3 residues: CASSPRNFGEQFF. The CDR3 coding sequence is TGTGCCAGCTCACCGAGAAATTTTGGTGAGCAGTTCTTC.

V and J are TRBV5-1 and TRBJ2-1, with TRBD2 as a possible D gene (5 bases). V gave up 3 bases and J gave up 1 base, with 11 bases separating them. This CDR3 is built from 15 residues. Looked up from germline, CDR1 is SGHRS and CDR2 is YFSETQ. The CDR3 DNA follows: TGCGCCAGCAGCTCCGGTCGGGGATCCTACAATGAGCAGTTCTTC. Protein: CASSSGRGSYNEQFF.

The rearrangement joins TRBV5-4 to TRBJ1-3; D unresolved. Trimming removed 1 base at V and 1 base at J, with 9 bases between. The CDR3 is 15 amino acids. Looked up from germline, CDR1 is SGHNT and CDR2 is YYREEE (reference sequence). As DNA, the CDR3 is TGTGCCAGCAGCTTGCAGGAGGGATCTGGAAACACCATATATTTT. Translating gives CASSLQEGSGNTIYF.

The chain has TRBV2 and TRBJ2-5, with 9 bases matching TRBD1. The DNA end favors TRBJ2-7, so the J call may be wrong. Germline lookup yields CDR1 SNHLY and CDR2 FYNNEI. The CDR3 extends over 13 amino acids. CDR3 nucleotide sequence: TGTGCCAGTTGGTCGGGACAGGGATACGAGCAGTACTTC. Translating gives CASWSGQGYEQYF.

Only a few counts were recorded for this clone. The chain joins TRBV5-4 to TRBJ1-2; tentatively, D is TRBD1 (6 bases). V gave up 2 bases and J gave up 3 bases, with 11 bases separating them. This CDR3 is 14 amino acids long. The germline CDR1 and CDR2 sequences are SGHNT and YYREEE (reference sequence). Written as DNA, the CDR3 is TGTGCCAGCAGCTTTCAGGGGTTGGACTATGGCTACACCTTC. It translates to CASSFQGLDYGYTF. Together with reference TRBV5-4 and TRBJ1-2, the CDR3 gives the full variable domain: ETGVTQSPTHLIKTRGQQVTLRCSSQSGHNTVSWYQQALGQGPQFIFQYYREEENGRGNFPPRFSGLQFPNYSSELNVNALELDDSALYLCASSFQGLDYGYTFGSGTRLTVV.

The chain carries TRBV19 and TRBJ2-2, with TRBD1 as a possible D gene (5 bases). Germline CDR1 reads LNHDA; CDR2 reads SQIVND (reference sequence). Trimming left V 5 bases short and J 6 bases short, with 13 bases between. This CDR3 is built from 14 residues. The CDR3 sequence: CASSYQGFPGELFF. CDR3 bases: TGTGCCAGTAGTTATCAGGGTTTTCCCGGGGAGCTGTTTTTT.

For this clone: The sample carries other DNA sequences with the same CDR3. The gene calls are TRBV28 and TRBJ1-2, with 7 positions matching TRBD1. Germline V gives CDR1 MDHEN, CDR2 SYDVKM. The CDR3 sequence is 13 residues long. With 6 bases clipped from V and 2 bases from J, the junction kept 3 bases outside the gene matches. The CDR3 region has the DNA TGTGCCAGCAGCTCGACAGGGAACTATGGCTACACCTTC. Translated: CASSSTGNYGYTF.

Comments on this clone: Other DNA sequences in the same sample also yield this CDR3. The rearrangement joins TRBV11-2 to TRBJ1-1; 7 bases align to TRBD1. The CDR3 sequence is 16 residues long. CDR1 and CDR2 from the germline V gene are SGHAT and FQNNGV. J lost 0 bases, V lost 7 bases, and 11 bases had no gene match. CDR3 sequence (DNA): TGTGCCAGCATTCAACAGGGGTCGGAGGTGAACACTGAAGCTTTCTTT. Its protein is CASIQQGSEVNTEAFF.